The 20 T cell receptor beta chains reported below all come from one sample, sequenced in a study of OX40 agonist ivuxolimab in advanced cancers. The data were produced by immunoSEQ multiplex PCR, yet TCRdb's version contains in-frame clones alone and is incomplete. Here the sample spans about 46,000 clones, over 70% being singletons. Sequences were derived from CD4+ or CD8+ T cells sorted from blood, sampled in a trial of the OX40 agonist ivuxolimab. The source of these receptors is an adult with an advanced solid tumor such as melanoma, head and neck, liver or kidney cancer.

The genes are TRBV7-9 and TRBJ1-1; maybe TRBD1 (5 bases). V was trimmed by 1 base and J by 11 bases, leaving 20 bases between them. Germline CDR1 and CDR2: SEHNR and FQNEAQ (reference sequence). This CDR3 is 15 amino acids long. In DNA, the CDR3 is TGTGCCAGCAGCTTAGTCGTTGGTGCCGGGACGGATGCTTTCTTT. This sequence encodes CASSLVVGAGTDAFF.

The V gene is TRBV6-1, the J gene TRBJ2-7; 9 bases match TRBD1. The CDR3 is 14 amino acids. CDR1 is MNHNS, CDR2 SASEGT, per germline. The ends lost 5 bases at V and 2 bases at J; junction bases unmatched: 4. The CDR3: CASSSGTGPYEQYF. In DNA form, the CDR3 reads TGTGCCAGCAGTTCGGGGACAGGGCCCTACGAGCAGTACTTC.

The chain recombines TRBV19 with TRBJ1-2; no definite D call. Germline CDR1 LNHDA, CDR2 SQIVND (reference sequence). This CDR3 comprises 14 residues. V lost 3 bases and J 4 bases, leaving 12 bases between the germline ends. CDR3 in DNA: TGTGCCAGTAGTATGGTGCAGCACTTCTATGGCTACACCTTC. Amino acid sequence: CASSMVQHFYGYTF.

CDR3 DNA: TGTGCCTGGAGTCCGGGACTAGGGTTGGACGCAACTAATGAAAAACTGTTTTTT. This translates into CAWSPGLGLDATNEKLFF. The V gene is TRBV30, the J gene TRBJ1-4, with D perhaps matching TRBD1 (5 bases). CDR3 length: 18 amino acids. The germline V gene encodes CDR1 GTSNPN and CDR2 SVGIG (reference sequence). V lost 2 bases and J lost 0, with 19 bases in between.

The chain uses TRBV7-9 and TRBJ1-5, with D perhaps matching TRBD1 (5 bases). Germline CDR1 and CDR2: SEHNR and FQNEAQ (reference sequence). V was shortened by 0 bases and J by 3 bases, with 9 bases between the two germline ends. This CDR3 is 15 amino acids long. CDR3 protein: CASSLATGPNQPQHF. CDR3 bases: TGTGCCAGCAGCTTAGCCACAGGCCCCAATCAGCCCCAGCATTTT.

The chain recombines TRBV6-5 with TRBJ1-2; 8 nucleotides match TRBD1. J was trimmed by 8 bases and V by 8 bases; bases with no gene match: 16. CDR3 length: 15 residues. In germline, CDR1 is MNHEY, CDR2 SVGAGI. The chain's CDR3 is CASSWGGQGAGGYTF. The CDR3 region has the DNA TGTGCCAGCTCCTGGGGGGGCCAGGGGGCGGGAGGCTACACCTTC.

CDR3 sequence: CASSPAVMNTEAFF. CDR3 DNA sequence: TGTGCCAGCTCACCGGCGGTTATGAACACTGAAGCTTTCTTT. The chain couples TRBV18 to TRBJ1-1; no clear D. V was shortened by 3 bases and J by 0 bases, with 8 bases between the two germline ends. Germline lookup yields CDR1 KGHSH and CDR2 LQKENI. The CDR3 sequence is 14 residues long.

This rearrangement joins TRBV11-2 to TRBJ2-7, with a possible D match to TRBD2 (5 bases). The germline V and J ends were trimmed by 1 base and 5 bases, with 12 bases remaining between them. The CDR3 has 14 residues. CDR1 is SGHAT and CDR2 is FQNNGV in the germline V gene. The CDR3 coding sequence is TGTGCCAGCAGCTTAGCATCGGGAAGAAACGAGCAGTACTTC. It yields the protein CASSLASGRNEQYF.

This chain uses TRBV18 with TRBJ2-7; no clear D gene. Germline CDR1 and CDR2: KGHSH and LQKENI. This CDR3 contains 13 residues. The V gene lost 3 bases and the J gene lost 4 bases, with 10 bases spanning the gap. The CDR3 nucleotides are TGTGCCAGCTCACCTACTACCGATTACGAGCAGTACTTC. This gives the protein CASSPTTDYEQYF.

The chain is built from TRBV2 and TRBJ2-1; no definite D call. Germline V gives CDR1 SNHLY, CDR2 FYNNEI. The CDR3 has 11 residues. With 8 bases removed from V and 4 bases from J, the gap between germline ends came to 6 bases. The CDR3 spells CASGPYNEQFF. The DNA for the CDR3 is TGTGCCAGCGGCCCTTACAATGAGCAGTTCTTC.

V is TRBV27 and J is TRBJ2-7, with 9 bases identical to TRBD2. This CDR3 is 14 amino acids long. Trimming cost V 8 bases and J 0 bases; bases outside gene matches: 5. The germline CDR1 and CDR2 sequences are MNHEY and SMNVEV (reference sequence). CDR3 in amino acids: CASRLTSGSYEQYF. CDR3 sequence (DNA): TGTGCCAGCCGATTGACTAGCGGCTCCTACGAGCAGTACTTC.

V usage is TRBV5-6 and J usage is TRBJ1-2; TRBD1 aligns across 9 bases. Germline CDR1 and CDR2: SGHDT and YYEEEE. The junction had 8 bases not matched to a gene; V was cut back by 9 bases and J by 5 bases. CDR3 length: 13 residues. The CDR3 DNA follows: TGTGCCACCAGTACAGGGGGCGGTTATGGCTACACCTTC. Protein: CATSTGGGYGYTF.

This rearrangement joins TRBV15 to TRBJ1-2; 7 bases match TRBD1. Germline loops: CDR1 LNHNV, CDR2 YYDKDF (reference sequence). The junction had 1 base not matched to a gene; V was cut back by 0 bases and J by 3 bases. The CDR3 is 14 amino acids. The CDR3, as DNA: TGTGCCACCAGCAGAGAGCAGGGGGACTATGGCTACACCTTC. Translated, it gives CATSREQGDYGYTF.

The chain carries TRBV18 and TRBJ2-3, with D possibly matching TRBD2 (6 bases). The V end lost 4 bases, the J end lost 2 bases, and 19 bases lay between the germline ends. From germline, CDR1 is KGHSH and CDR2 LQKENI. The CDR3 has 17 amino acids. The CDR3 here is CASSLRYSGSTTDTQYF. The CDR3 region has the DNA TGTGCCAGCTCACTCCGTTATAGCGGTTCGACCACAGATACGCAGTATTTT.

The chain uses TRBV5-4 and TRBJ2-7, with 10 positions matching TRBD2. Germline V gene data show CDR1 as SGHNT and CDR2 as YYREEE (reference sequence). V shed 1 base, J shed 2 bases, and the junction held 0 bases outside the gene matches. This CDR3 has 14 amino acids. The CDR3 sequence is CASSLSGRAYEQYF. The CDR3 nucleotides read TGTGCCAGCAGCTTGAGCGGGAGGGCCTACGAGCAGTACTTC. Together with reference TRBV5-4 and TRBJ2-7, the CDR3 gives the full variable domain: ETGVTQSPTHLIKTRGQQVTLRCSSQSGHNTVSWYQQALGQGPQFIFQYYREEENGRGNFPPRFSGLQFPNYSSELNVNALELDDSALYLCASSLSGRAYEQYFGPGTRLTVT.

This rearrangement joins TRBV19 to TRBJ2-1; TRBD2 agrees at 10 bases. This CDR3 has 14 residues. Germline CDR1 is LNHDA and CDR2 is SQIVND (reference sequence). J lost 10 bases, V lost 7 bases, and 10 bases had no gene match. CDR3 nucleotide sequence: TGTGCCAGTAAGCAACCTAGCGGGGGACGCGAGCAGTTCTTC. Its protein is CASKQPSGGREQFF.

In its sample, this clone was seen once. The genes are TRBV18 and TRBJ1-2, with D perhaps matching TRBD1 (5 bases). Germline CDR1 is KGHSH and CDR2 is LQKENI. CDR3 length: 16 amino acids. Trimming cost V 3 bases and J 7 bases, with 21 bases left between them. CDR3 amino acids: CASSPVAGTGRGGYTF. CDR3 in DNA: TGTGCCAGCTCACCGGTGGCAGGAACTGGAAGGGGTGGCTACACCTTC.

By share, this clone counts as medium-sized. The genes are TRBV4-1 and TRBJ1-4, with D perhaps matching TRBD1 (6 bases). The CDR3 sequence is 17 residues long. Germline values: CDR1 MGHRA, CDR2 YSYEKL. V shed 2 bases and J shed 5 bases, with 18 bases lying between them. The CDR3 sequence is CASSQNPGQIYNEKLFF. Here the CDR3 DNA reads TGCGCCAGCAGCCAAAACCCTGGACAGATATACAATGAAAAACTGTTTTTT.

This rearrangement joins TRBV7-2 to TRBJ1-2; 8 positions agree with TRBD1. This CDR3 spans 16 amino acids. V was clipped by 1 base and J by 2 bases; unmatched bases: 6. CDR1 SGHTA and CDR2 FQGNSA come from the germline V gene. The CDR3, as DNA: TGTGCCAGCAGCTTAGATTCAGGGGGCACCAACTATGGCTACACCTTC. It is translated as CASSLDSGGTNYGYTF.

This rearrangement joins TRBV7-2 to TRBJ1-1, with TRBD1 identical over 7 bases. CDR1 is SGHTA and CDR2 is FQGNSA in the germline V gene. This CDR3 comprises 14 residues. Trimming at V came to 3 bases and at J to 2 bases, leaving 3 bases not matched to a gene. The CDR3 DNA sequence: TGTGCCAGCAGCTTTATAGGGGGCAACACTGAAGCTTTCTTT. Translated, it gives CASSFIGGNTEAFF.